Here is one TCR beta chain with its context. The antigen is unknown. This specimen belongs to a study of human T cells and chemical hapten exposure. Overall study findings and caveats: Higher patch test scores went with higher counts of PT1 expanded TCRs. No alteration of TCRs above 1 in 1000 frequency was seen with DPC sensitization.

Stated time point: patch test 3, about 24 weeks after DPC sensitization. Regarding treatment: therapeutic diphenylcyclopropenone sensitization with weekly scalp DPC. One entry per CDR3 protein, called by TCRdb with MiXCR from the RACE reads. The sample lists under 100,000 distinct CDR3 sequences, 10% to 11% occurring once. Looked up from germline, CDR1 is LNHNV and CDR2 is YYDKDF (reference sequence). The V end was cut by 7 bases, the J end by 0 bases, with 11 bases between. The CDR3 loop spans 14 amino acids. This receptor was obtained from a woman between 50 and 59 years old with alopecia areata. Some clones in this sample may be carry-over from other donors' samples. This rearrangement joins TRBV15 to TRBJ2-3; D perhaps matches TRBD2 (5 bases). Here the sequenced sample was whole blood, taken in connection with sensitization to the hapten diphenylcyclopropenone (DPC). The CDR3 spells CATNREGSTDTQYF. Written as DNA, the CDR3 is TGTGCCACCAACCGCGAGGGAAGCACAGATACGCAGTATTTT.